The following is a T cell receptor (beta chain) sequence with its context. Its antigen remains unidentified. This sample stems from a study of OX40 agonist ivuxolimab in advanced cancers. Study-level results: Expanded clones were, on average, more numerous among CD8+ T cells than CD4+.

The protocol was immunoSEQ multiplex PCR, while the TCRdb copy is restricted to in-frame clones and leaves out a portion. This table holds tens of thousands of clones, more than 70% found once. Trimming cost V 5 bases and J 6 bases, with 15 bases left between them. This CDR3 has 14 amino acids. The germline CDR1 and CDR2 sequences are MNHNY and SVGAGI (reference sequence). The sample here was CD4+ or CD8+ T cells sorted from blood, taken in a trial of the OX40 agonist ivuxolimab. The receptor comes from an adult with an advanced solid tumor such as melanoma, head and neck, liver or kidney cancer. This chain uses TRBV6-6 with TRBJ2-3; D is possibly TRBD1 or TRBD2 (5 bases each). The chain's CDR3 is CASSRLGARDTQYF. The CDR3 DNA reads as TGTGCCAGCAGTCGCCTCGGGGCCAGGGATACGCAGTATTTT.